This T cell receptor beta chain was obtained from a study of cytomegalovirus exposure and HLA in healthy donors. CDR1 and CDR2 (germline): SGHRS, YFSETQ. The CDR3 consists of 15 residues. The junction had 3 bases not matched to a gene; V was cut back by 2 bases and J by 0 bases. PCR was performed using 60 Vbeta and 13 Jbeta primers. Only in-frame clones appear in the TCRdb table, and some are missing; sequencing was by immunoSEQ multiplex PCR. Of about 160,000 clones listed, 70% to 80% are singletons. The genes are TRBV5-1 and TRBJ2-7; 9 bases map to TRBD2. This clonotype was obtained from a man aged 35 to 55 in good health and CMV-seronegative. The specimen sequenced was PBMCs. The CDR3 DNA follows: TGCGCCAGCAGCTTACAAGCGGGAGGCTCCTACGAGCAGTACGTC. As protein: CASSLQAGGSYEQYV.